The 5 T cell receptor beta chains below were found in one sample sequenced in a study of cytomegalovirus exposure and HLA in healthy donors. The PCR ran on 60 Vbeta and 13 Jbeta primers. Sequencing used immunoSEQ multiplex PCR; TCRdb keeps in-frame clones, though not all of them. This sample yields some 150,000 clones, of which 65% to 80% are seen a single time; 1.5% to 2% belongs to the top ten. Sample: PBMCs. Receptors originate from a woman between 25 and 40 years old in good health and CMV-seronegative.

The chain uses TRBV5-1 and TRBJ1-1; 10 nucleotides match TRBD1. Looked up from germline, CDR1 is SGHRS and CDR2 is YFSETQ. The CDR3 is 15 residues long. V was pared by 1 base and J by 5 bases, with 5 bases of the junction left unmatched. CDR3 DNA: TGCGCCAGCAGCTTGAGTGTGGGACAGGGGACTGAAGCTTTCTTT. Translating it yields CASSLSVGQGTEAFF.

J is TRBJ1-5 and V is TRBV7-9, with D tentatively TRBD1 (6 bases). V was trimmed by 9 bases and J by 6 bases, leaving 27 bases between them. Looked up from germline, CDR1 is SEHNR and CDR2 is FQNEAQ (reference sequence). There are 17 residues in the CDR3. For the CDR3, the DNA is TGTGCCAGTTATCCCATACACCCGGGGGCGGGGGGTCAGCCCCAGCATTTT. Amino acids: CASYPIHPGAGGQPQHF.

This rearrangement joins TRBV7-8 to TRBJ2-1; TRBD2 matches 11 bases. Germline values: CDR1 SGHVS, CDR2 FQNEAQ. V lost 5 bases to trimming and J lost 7 bases; unmatched junction nucleotides: 13. The CDR3 spans 17 residues. The CDR3 protein is CASSQTLSGRVANEQFF. The CDR3 nucleotides are TGTGCCAGCAGCCAGACCCTTAGCGGGAGGGTTGCGAATGAGCAGTTCTTC.

V and J are TRBV7-2 and TRBJ2-3; 11 bases are shared with TRBD2. The germline V gene has CDR1 SGHTA and CDR2 FQGNSA. Losses at the gene ends were 3 bases for V and 4 bases for J; bases not matched to a gene: 15. The CDR3 extends over 19 amino acids. The CDR3 region is CASSLVVAGGLGSADTQYF. The CDR3 coding sequence is TGTGCCAGCAGCTTGGTGGTAGCGGGAGGGCTCGGGAGCGCAGATACGCAGTATTTT.

The V and J genes are TRBV6-1 and TRBJ1-2; maybe TRBD1 (6 bases). V was pared by 2 bases and J by 7 bases, with 14 bases between. The length of the CDR3 is 14 residues. Germline CDR1 MNHNS, CDR2 SASEGT. CDR3 region: CASSEFPGTIGYTF. CDR3 DNA: TGTGCCAGCAGTGAATTCCCCGGGACAATTGGCTACACCTTC.